The 25 T cell receptor beta chains below come from one sample, sequenced in a study of T-cell memory formation after mild COVID-19. One entry per CDR3 protein, called by TCRdb with MiXCR from the 5' RACE reads. The sample shows about 55,000 distinct CDR3 sequences, 25% to 35% of them seen only once. Sequenced sample: PBMCs or a T cell subset sorted from them (not recorded which). The receptors derive from a man aged 18 to 29 who had mild COVID-19 (a few samples of this study predate the infection). Cell type and time point are not known.

The chain combines TRBV6-2 or TRBV6-3 with TRBJ2-7; 7 positions match TRBD1. Looked up from germline, CDR1 is MNHEY and CDR2 is SVGEGT. The CDR3 runs 15 residues. V was clipped by 4 bases and J by 0 bases; unmatched bases: 6. CDR3 in DNA: TGTGCCAGCAGTTGGGACCGGGACAGCTCCTACGAGCAGTACGTC. This sequence encodes CASSWDRDSSYEQYV.

This sequence joins TRBV11-1 and TRBJ2-2, with 12 bases identical to TRBD2. This CDR3 has 16 amino acids. V was clipped by 5 bases and J by 3 bases; unmatched bases: 4. From germline, CDR1 is SGHAT and CDR2 FQDESV (reference sequence). The CDR3 is CASSPWTSGDTGELFF. The DNA for the CDR3 is TGTGCCAGCAGCCCGTGGACTAGCGGGGACACCGGGGAGCTGTTTTTT.

This clonotype turned up a few times. This chain links TRBV5-1 with TRBJ2-3; TRBD1 matches at 11 bases. The V gene end was trimmed by 5 bases and the J gene end by 2 bases; junction bases not matched to a gene: 7. Germline CDR1 SGHRS, CDR2 YFSETQ. The CDR3 length is 16 residues. The CDR3 DNA follows: TGCGCCAGCAGTCCCGGGACAGGGGGAACCACAGATACGCAGTATTTT. Protein: CASSPGTGGTTDTQYF. Supplemented by reference TRBV5-1 and TRBJ2-3, the full variable domain reads KAGVTQTPRYLIKTRGQQVTLSCSPISGHRSVSWYQQTPGQGLQFLFEYFSETQRNKGNFPGRFSGRQFSNSRSEMNVSTLELGDSALYLCASSPGTGGTTDTQYFGPGTRLTVL.

This clonotype was observed a handful of times. This chain links TRBV7-6 with TRBJ2-5; D might be TRBD1 (5 bases). The germline CDR1 and CDR2 sequences are SGHVS and FNYEAQ. Trimming stripped 6 bases from V and 3 bases from J, with 17 bases between. CDR3 length: 15 amino acids. This CDR3 reads CASSQSRSGKETQYF. The CDR3 region has the DNA TGTGCCAGCAGTCAAAGCCGCTCAGGGAAAGAGACCCAGTACTTC.

In its sample, this clonotype was seen a few times. The chain joins TRBV7-2 to TRBJ2-7; possible D gene TRBD1, 6 bases. Trimming cost V 4 bases and J 2 bases, with 9 bases left between them. Germline CDR1 and CDR2: SGHTA and FQGNSA. This CDR3 comprises 13 residues. The CDR3 region is CASSYGQTYEQYF. CDR3 coding DNA: TGTGCCAGCAGCTACGGACAGACCTACGAGCAGTACTTC.

The sample holds a few counts of this clonotype. The gene calls are TRBV19 and TRBJ1-2; 9 nucleotides align to TRBD1. CDR1 and CDR2 (germline): LNHDA, SQIVND (reference sequence). J gave up 4 bases and V 6 bases, and 6 bases lay outside the gene matches. The CDR3 sequence is 14 residues long. This CDR3 is CASRAGTGLYGYTF. CDR3 DNA sequence: TGTGCCAGTAGGGCCGGGACAGGGCTCTATGGCTACACCTTC.

This clonotype was observed a few times. V gene TRBV7-9 combines with J gene TRBJ1-5; 8 bases agree with TRBD1. CDR3 size: 15 residues. Germline V lookup: CDR1 SEHNR, CDR2 FQNEAQ (reference sequence). After removal of 1 base from V and 5 bases from J, the junction contained 4 bases not matched to a gene. The DNA of the CDR3 is TGTGCCAGCAGCTTAGGGACAGGGCGGGATCAGCCCCAGCATTTT. This sequence encodes CASSLGTGRDQPQHF.

The genes are TRBV6-5 and TRBJ2-4; 8 nucleotides agree with TRBD1. The CDR3 sequence is 16 residues long. V lost 5 bases, J lost 1 base, and 7 bases stayed unmatched. Germline loops: CDR1 MNHEY, CDR2 SVGAGI. The CDR3 DNA reads as TGTGCCAGCAGTGAGAGACAGGGGAGGGCCAAAAACATTCAGTACTTC. Encoded protein: CASSERQGRAKNIQYF.

This clonotype appeared once. The chain employs TRBV29-1 and TRBJ2-7; D is possibly TRBD1 (6 bases). The CDR3 is made up of 16 amino acids. CDR1 SQVTM and CDR2 ANQGSEA come from the germline V gene. V was shortened by 6 bases and J by 1 base, with 22 bases between the two germline ends. CDR3 coding DNA: TGCAGCGTGGTACCCCTTGGGGACATCTTTTCCTACGAGCAGTACTTC. It codes for CSVVPLGDIFSYEQYF.

The CDR3 nucleotides are TGCAGCGTTGAAGGGGGTAGGTCCTACGAGCAGTACGTC. Amino acids: CSVEGGRSYEQYV. This rearrangement joins TRBV29-1 to TRBJ2-7; D is undetermined. This CDR3 has 13 amino acids. Germline V gene data show CDR1 as SQVTM and CDR2 as ANQGSEA. Trimming removed 1 base from V and 1 base from J, with 8 bases in between.

The chain employs TRBV6-5 and TRBJ1-2, with D perhaps TRBD1 (5 bases). The V end lost 6 bases, the J end lost 3 bases, and 17 bases lay between the germline ends. The CDR3 runs to 15 residues. Germline CDR1 MNHEY, CDR2 SVGAGI. The CDR3 spells CASSLRKRGDYGYTF. The CDR3 bases are TGTGCCAGCAGCCTAAGAAAGCGAGGGGACTATGGCTACACCTTC.

This clonotype appeared a few times. The chain carries TRBV12-3 or TRBV12-4 and TRBJ2-3; a weak D match, TRBD2 (5 bases). CDR3 size: 15 residues. Trimming shortened V by 3 bases and J by 3 bases, and 13 bases separated the two germline ends. CDR3 nucleotides: TGTGCCAGCAGTTTTTACGGGGTTGGGACAGATACGCAGTATTTT. It translates to CASSFYGVGTDTQYF.

The V gene is TRBV18, the J gene TRBJ2-5; D is undetermined. The germline V and J ends were trimmed by 1 base and 0 bases, with 12 bases remaining between them. This CDR3 spans 16 amino acids. From germline, CDR1 is KGHSH and CDR2 LQKENI. CDR3 amino acids: CASSPLLARDQETQYF. CDR3 sequence (DNA): TGTGCCAGCTCACCACTATTGGCCCGGGACCAAGAGACCCAGTACTTC. Full variable domain (missing parts from reference TRBV18 and TRBJ2-5): NAGVMQNPRHLVRRRGQEARLRCSPMKGHSHVYWYRQLPEEGLKFMVYLQKENIIDESGMPKERFSAEFPKEGPSILRIQQVVRGDSAAYFCASSPLLARDQETQYFGPGTRLLVL.

Written as DNA, the CDR3 is TGCAGTGCTACCGACGGCAATCAGCCCCAGCATTTT. Translating it yields CSATDGNQPQHF. The chain has TRBV20-1 and TRBJ1-5, with unresolved D. The V end was cut by 4 bases, the J end by 2 bases, with 6 bases between. Germline lookup yields CDR1 DFQATT and CDR2 SNEGSKA (reference sequence). CDR3 length: 12 amino acids.

The V call is TRBV9, the J call TRBJ2-5, with a possible D match to TRBD1 (6 bases). In germline, CDR1 is SGDLS, CDR2 YYNGEE. Trimming stripped 5 bases from V and 3 bases from J, with 8 bases between. The length of the CDR3 is 12 residues. CDR3 amino acids: CASSHREETQYF. The CDR3 DNA follows: TGTGCCAGCAGTCACAGGGAAGAGACCCAGTACTTC.

The chain joins TRBV5-1 to TRBJ2-6; D unresolved. V was clipped by 5 bases and J by 0 bases, with 9 bases between them. CDR1 SGHRS and CDR2 YFSETQ come from the germline V gene. This CDR3 has 15 residues. The CDR3 protein is CASRRQFSGANVLTF. The CDR3 DNA follows: TGCGCCAGCAGGAGGCAGTTCTCTGGGGCCAACGTCCTGACTTTC.

Only a few counts were recorded for this clonotype. This chain uses TRBV12-3 or TRBV12-4 with TRBJ2-3; 10 bases map to TRBD2. There are 15 residues in the CDR3. The ends lost 4 bases at V and 4 bases at J; junction bases unmatched: 5. The CDR3 bases are TGTGCCAGCAGTTCAGCGGGGGGGCCCGCAGATACGCAGTATTTT. Translation: CASSSAGGPADTQYF.

The genes are TRBV7-6 and TRBJ2-3; D is undetermined. CDR3 length: 15 amino acids. The V gene lost 5 bases and the J gene lost 2 bases, with 14 bases spanning the gap. Per germline, CDR1 SGHVS and CDR2 FNYEAQ. The CDR3 coding sequence is TGTGCCAGCAGCCCTGACCGGGCTCACACAGATACGCAGTATTTT. This gives the protein CASSPDRAHTDTQYF.

The CDR3 region is CASSLGREYNEQFF. In DNA, the CDR3 is TGCGCCAGCAGCTTGGGTAGGGAGTACAATGAGCAGTTCTTC. This rearrangement joins TRBV5-1 to TRBJ2-1; D might be TRBD2 (5 bases). CDR3 size: 14 residues. Germline loops: CDR1 SGHRS, CDR2 YFSETQ. The germline V and J ends were trimmed by 0 bases and 4 bases, with 8 bases remaining between them.

The rearrangement joins TRBV7-9 to TRBJ2-3, with 7 bases fitting TRBD2. V dropped 7 bases and J dropped 2; count of bases not matched to a gene: 6. Germline CDR1 and CDR2: SEHNR and FQNEAQ (reference sequence). The CDR3 totals 14 residues. The chain's CDR3 is CASIPLAATDTQYF. Written as DNA, the CDR3 is TGTGCCAGCATTCCCCTAGCGGCCACAGATACGCAGTATTTT.

V and J are TRBV7-6 and TRBJ2-3, with 7 nucleotides matching TRBD2. CDR1 SGHVS and CDR2 FNYEAQ come from the germline V gene. With V trimmed by 4 bases and J by 6 bases, 7 bases remained unmatched. The CDR3 is made up of 14 amino acids. CDR3 nucleotide sequence: TGTGCCAGCAGCTCAGGGCGGGGAGGGGATACGCAGTATTTT. Encoded protein: CASSSGRGGDTQYF.

The J gene is TRBJ2-5, the V gene TRBV4-1; 8 nucleotides line up with TRBD2. Trimming cost V 0 bases and J 7 bases; bases outside gene matches: 10. Germline-derived CDR1 and CDR2 are MGHRA and YSYEKL. The CDR3 has 16 amino acids. The CDR3 DNA sequence: TGCGCCAGCAGCCAAGATGCGGGGGGCCTGGGCTTGACCCAGTACTTC. Protein sequence: CASSQDAGGLGLTQYF.

The rearrangement links TRBV23-1 to TRBJ1-1; D unresolved. TRBV23-1 carries the ORF label, with uncertain function. The CDR3 totals 14 residues. Trimming pared 2 bases from V and 1 base from J, leaving 8 bases between. CDR3 amino acids: CASSQLSRNTEAFF. Here the CDR3 DNA reads TGCGCCAGCAGTCAACTTTCGAGGAACACTGAAGCTTTCTTT.

The V call is TRBV11-2, the J call TRBJ2-1; D not resolved. The V gene lost 4 bases and the J gene lost 1 base, with 8 bases spanning the gap. Germline CDR1 and CDR2: SGHAT and FQNNGV. The CDR3 totals 14 residues. The DNA of the CDR3 is TGTGCCAGCAGCTCCCACCTGTCCTACAATGAGCAGTTCTTC. Its translation is CASSSHLSYNEQFF.

The chain employs TRBV20-1 and TRBJ2-7, with 10 bases identical to TRBD1. The CDR3 totals 15 residues. From germline, CDR1 is DFQATT and CDR2 SNEGSKA (reference sequence). Losses at the gene ends were 5 bases for V and 2 bases for J; bases not matched to a gene: 9. CDR3 sequence: CSAAQGTGVTYEQYF. Written as DNA, the CDR3 is TGCAGTGCTGCCCAAGGGACAGGGGTAACCTACGAGCAGTACTTC.